The text below deals with one T cell receptor beta chain. Its antigen is still unknown. The CDR3 consists of 13 residues. The germline CDR1 and CDR2 sequences are DFQATT and SNEGSKA (reference sequence). With 6 bases removed from V and 4 bases from J, the gap between germline ends came to 15 bases. This sample is part of a study of blood T cells in healthy people across ages. Study-wide findings and caveats: Estimates of diversity drawn from one million T cells were considered underestimates.

A second PCR, run for roughly 7 to 11 cycles, used a sample-barcoded 5' primer plus a J-beta primer mix. TCRdb used MiXCR to reprocess the 5' RACE reads, holding one entry per CDR3 protein. The sample has roughly 1,500,000 distinct CDR3 sequences, about 35% seen once; the top ten hold 11%. The rearrangement joins TRBV20-1 to TRBJ1-1; tentative D call: TRBD1 (5 bases). This receptor was taken from a woman aged 25 to 45 in good health. Sequenced material: blood. As DNA, the CDR3 is TGCAGTGCGCCGGGGAGGGGAATCACTGAAGCTTTCTTT. Its translation: CSAPGRGITEAFF.